This is a list of T cell receptor beta chains from one sample in a study of sequential checkpoint blockade in melanoma. Clones were sequenced by immunoSEQ multiplex PCR, and TCRdb holds only the in-frame ones, with some missing. The table lists 7,500 to 8,500 clones, less than 70% of them singletons. The material sequenced was CD8+ T cells sorted from blood (inferred from file names), taken from a patient given nivolumab and ipilimumab in sequence. All receptors come from a human patient with melanoma. Some clones in this sample may be carry-over from other donors' samples. Each CDR3 is given with its conserved first and last residue. Each record gives: V gene, J gene, clone size, D gene, CDR3 DNA, CDR3 protein. A D gene is named only where the DNA matches it firmly. Clone size is stated in some rows and not others, as once, few, many or a class when expanded.

>TRBV5-1|TRBJ2-3|.|.
TGCGCCAGCAGCTTGGGCCGACAAACAGATACGCAGTATTTT
CASSLGRQTDTQYF
>TRBV4-3|TRBJ2-7|few|TRBD1
TGCGCCAGCAGCCAAGAAGGGACAGGGGACGGGCAGTACTTC
CASSQEGTGDGQYF
>TRBV19|TRBJ1-1|.|TRBD1
TGTGCCAGTAGTGACAGGGGGCGTGAAGCTTTCTTT
CASSDRGREAFF
>TRBV7-2|TRBJ1-4|.|TRBD1
TGTGCCAGCAGCCCCAGAGGAGGGGGCGCGGCTAATGAAAAACTGTTTTTT
CASSPRGGGAANEKLFF
>TRBV4-1|TRBJ1-2|.|.
TGCGCCAGCTCAAGGGGGAGCCGGCAGTTTTCTAACTATGGCTACACCTTC
CASSRGSRQFSNYGYTF
>TRBV19|TRBJ2-1|few|.
TGTGCCAGTAGTAACAGCCGGGGGGCTCGGGAGCAGTTCTTC
CASSNSRGAREQFF
>TRBV4-1|TRBJ1-2|many|TRBD1
TGCGCCAGCAGCCAAGGGGTAGGGGGCGGCTATGGCTACACCTTC
CASSQGVGGGYGYTF
>TRBV19|TRBJ1-1|.|.
TGTGCCAGTAGTAAGGGGAGGGTGGGGGGAATGAACACTGAAGCTTTCTTT
CASSKGRVGGMNTEAFF
>TRBV13|TRBJ1-1|.|TRBD1
TGTGCCAGCAGCCTCCGACAGGGTAACACTGAAGCTTTCTTT
CASSLRQGNTEAFF
>TRBV5-1|TRBJ2-7|.|TRBD1
TGCGCCAGCAGCTCCTCAATAGACAGGGGATTTTACGAGCAGTACTTC
CASSSSIDRGFYEQYF
>TRBV4-3|TRBJ2-7|few|TRBD1
TGCGCCAGCAGCCAAGATAGGGGGACAGGCGAGCAGTACTTC
CASSQDRGTGEQYF
>TRBV2|TRBJ2-3|.|TRBD1
TGTGCCAGCAGTGGCCGGGACAGGGGGCCGCGTCGGGATACGCAGTATTTT
CASSGRDRGPRRDTQYF
>TRBV2|TRBJ2-7|.|.
TGTGCCAGCAGTGAAGTACAGCCCTCCTACGAGCAGTACTTC
CASSEVQPSYEQYF
>TRBV4-1|TRBJ2-7|.|.
TGCGCCAGCAGCCAAGACGGCAGCGAGCAGTACTTC
CASSQDGSEQYF
>TRBV27|TRBJ2-4|.|.
TGTGCCAGCACCCCGGGGGGCTCAAACATTCAGTACTTC
CASTPGGSNIQYF
>TRBV4-3|TRBJ1-3|.|.
TGCGCCAGCAGCCAAGGTACAGCCACTGGAAACACCATATATTTT
CASSQGTATGNTIYF
>TRBV29-1|TRBJ2-7|.|.
TGCAGCTTTTTTGAGGGAACCTACGAGCAGTACTTC
CSFFEGTYEQYF
>TRBV9|TRBJ2-7|once|TRBD2
TGTGCCAGCAGCGTAGGCGGGGGGGCCTACGAGCAGTACTTC
CASSVGGGAYEQYF
>TRBV7-9|TRBJ1-4|few|TRBD1
TGTGCCAGCAGCTCCCCCGCCGACAGGGTCGATGAAAAACTGTTTTTT
CASSSPADRVDEKLFF
>TRBV9|TRBJ2-7|.|TRBD1
TGTGCCAGCAGCGCCCGAGGACAGGGAAAGTACGAGCAGTACTTC
CASSARGQGKYEQYF
>TRBV7-9|TRBJ1-2|.|.
TGTGCCAGCAGAGGGACGGGAGGGTCCGCTGGCTACACCTTC
CASRGTGGSAGYTF
>TRBV9|TRBJ2-3|.|TRBD2
TGTGCCAGCAGCGTAAGCGGGCGGGGGGCAGATACGCAGTATTTT
CASSVSGRGADTQYF
>TRBV12-5|TRBJ2-1|.|.
TGTGCTAGTGGTACGGACGCGGGCTTTCGGCAGTTCTTC
CASGTDAGFRQFF
>TRBV11-2|TRBJ2-7|few|TRBD1
TGTGCCAGCCACCCGGGGACAGCCAACGAGCAGTACTTC
CASHPGTANEQYF
>TRBV27|TRBJ1-6|once|TRBD1
TGTGCCAGCAGCCTTCCCCGGACAGGGCTGAATTCACCCCTCCACTTT
CASSLPRTGLNSPLHF
>TRBV4-3|TRBJ1-2|.|.
TGCGCCAGCAGCGGTGGGGGGGCTGGCTACACCTTC
CASSGGGAGYTF
>TRBV9|TRBJ1-5|.|.
TGTGCCAGCAGCGTAGGGGCGGGAAACCAGCCCCAGCATTTT
CASSVGAGNQPQHF
>TRBV5-6|TRBJ1-1|.|.
TGTGCCAGCAGCCCCCTGGGGGGTTCAACTGAAGCTTTCTTT
CASSPLGGSTEAFF
>TRBV6-6|TRBJ1-1|.|.
TGTGCCAGCACCACAGGGAGTGAAGAGGCTTTCTTT
CASTTGSEEAFF
>TRBV11-3|TRBJ2-7|few|.
TGTGCCAGCAGCTCCCGTACAGGAGCCTCCTACGAGCAGTACTTC
CASSSRTGASYEQYF
>TRBV9|TRBJ2-7|.|.
TGTGCCAGCAGCGTAGCTCCGGGCTACGAGCAGTACTTC
CASSVAPGYEQYF
>TRBV30|TRBJ1-1|.|.
TGTGCCTGCACAGAGATGAGGGCTGAAGCTTTCTTT
CACTEMRAEAFF
>TRBV28|TRBJ1-4|.|TRBD1
TGTGCCAGCAGTAGGGACAGGGAGGGAGAAAAACTGTTTTTT
CASSRDREGEKLFF
>TRBV27|TRBJ1-3|.|.
TGTGCCAGCAGCCCCTGGAGAGGCTCTGGAAACACCATATATTTT
CASSPWRGSGNTIYF
>TRBV5-5|TRBJ2-5|few|TRBD2
TGTGCCAGCAGCTTGGAGCTAGCGGGGGGCAGGGAGACCCAGTACTTC
CASSLELAGGRETQYF
>TRBV5-1|TRBJ2-7|.|.
TGCGCCAGCAGCTTGGGGTTGGCAGCGTCGGAGGAATACTTC
CASSLGLAASEEYF
>TRBV1|TRBJ2-7|.|.
TGCGCCAGCAGCCTATCCGGGACAGGGTCCCGCTACGAGCAGTACTTC
CASSLSGTGSRYEQYF
>TRBV7-2|TRBJ2-6|.|.
TGTGCCAGCAGCTTAGTACAAGTCTCTGGGGCCAACGTCCTGACTTTC
CASSLVQVSGANVLTF
>TRBV10-3|TRBJ2-7|.|.
TGTGCCATCAGTGACAGCTCCTACGAGCAGTACTTC
CAISDSSYEQYF
>TRBV10-2|TRBJ2-7|.|TRBD1
TGCGCCAGCAGTGAGTCAGCAGGGGGAAGCTCCTACGAGCAGTACTTC
CASSESAGGSSYEQYF
>TRBV19|TRBJ1-1|once|TRBD1
TGTGCCACTCTCGACAGGGTCACTGAAGCTTTCTTT
CATLDRVTEAFF
>TRBV7-9|TRBJ1-1|few|TRBD1
TGTGCCAGCAGCCCACGGGACAGCAGGAACACTGAAGCTTTCTTT
CASSPRDSRNTEAFF